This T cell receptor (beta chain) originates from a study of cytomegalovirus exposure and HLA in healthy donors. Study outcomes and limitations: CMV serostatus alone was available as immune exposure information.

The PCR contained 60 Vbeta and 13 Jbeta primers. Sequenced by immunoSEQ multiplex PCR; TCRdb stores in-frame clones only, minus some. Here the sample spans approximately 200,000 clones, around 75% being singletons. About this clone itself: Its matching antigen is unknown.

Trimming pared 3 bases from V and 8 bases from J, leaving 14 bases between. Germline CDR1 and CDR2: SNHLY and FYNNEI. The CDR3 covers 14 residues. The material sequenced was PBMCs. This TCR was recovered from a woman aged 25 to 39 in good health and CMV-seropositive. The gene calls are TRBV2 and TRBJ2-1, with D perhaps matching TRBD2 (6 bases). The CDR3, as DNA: TGTGCCAGCAGTGAGAGCTTTACGGGGGATGAGCAGTTCTTC. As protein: CASSESFTGDEQFF.